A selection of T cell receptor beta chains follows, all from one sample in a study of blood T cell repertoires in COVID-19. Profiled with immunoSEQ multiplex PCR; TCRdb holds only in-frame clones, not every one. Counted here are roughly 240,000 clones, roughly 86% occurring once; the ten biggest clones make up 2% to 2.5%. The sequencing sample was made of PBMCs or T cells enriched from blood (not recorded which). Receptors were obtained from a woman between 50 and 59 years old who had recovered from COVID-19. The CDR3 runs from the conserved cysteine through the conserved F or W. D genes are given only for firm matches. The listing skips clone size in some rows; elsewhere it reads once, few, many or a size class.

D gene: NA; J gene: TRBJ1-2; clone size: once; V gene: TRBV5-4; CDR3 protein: CASSLAGDYGYTF; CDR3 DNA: TGTGCCAGCAGCTTGGCCGGGGACTATGGCTACACCTTC
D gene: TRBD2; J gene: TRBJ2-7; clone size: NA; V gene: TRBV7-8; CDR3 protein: CASSFSGLLYEQYF; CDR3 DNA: TGTGCCAGCAGCTTTTCGGGACTACTCTACGAGCAGTACTTC
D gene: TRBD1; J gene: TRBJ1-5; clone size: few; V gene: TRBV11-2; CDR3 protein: CASSWDRGNQPQHF; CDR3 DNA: TGTGCCAGCAGCTGGGACAGGGGAAATCAGCCCCAGCATTTT
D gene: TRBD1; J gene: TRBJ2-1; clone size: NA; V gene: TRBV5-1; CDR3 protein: CASSLGTGGAYNEQFF; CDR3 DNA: TGCGCCAGCAGCTTGGGGACAGGGGGCGCCTACAATGAGCAGTTCTTC
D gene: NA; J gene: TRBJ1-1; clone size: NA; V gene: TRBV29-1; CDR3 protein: CSVDRGWTEAFF; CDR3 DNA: TGCAGCGTTGACAGGGGATGGACTGAAGCTTTCTTT
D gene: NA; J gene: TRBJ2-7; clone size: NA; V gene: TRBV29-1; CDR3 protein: CSVGNGQNYEQYF; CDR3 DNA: TGCAGCGTTGGGAACGGACAGAACTACGAGCAGTACTTC
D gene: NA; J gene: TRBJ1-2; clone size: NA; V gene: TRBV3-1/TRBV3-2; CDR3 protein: CASSQDLTGHGYTF; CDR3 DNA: TGTGCCAGCAGCCAAGATCTCACAGGGCATGGCTACACCTTC
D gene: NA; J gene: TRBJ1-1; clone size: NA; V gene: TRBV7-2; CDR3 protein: CASSLGYQGNTEAFF; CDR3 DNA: TGTGCCAGCAGCTTAGGATACCAGGGGAACACTGAAGCTTTCTTT
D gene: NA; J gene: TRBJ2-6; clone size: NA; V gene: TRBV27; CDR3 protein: CASSLFAGSGANVLTF; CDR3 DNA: TGTGCCAGCAGTTTATTTGCAGGCTCTGGGGCCAACGTCCTGACTTTC
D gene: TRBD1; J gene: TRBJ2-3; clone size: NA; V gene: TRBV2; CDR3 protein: CASSWDRTSTDTQYF; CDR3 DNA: TGTGCCAGCAGCTGGGACAGGACTAGCACAGATACGCAGTATTTT
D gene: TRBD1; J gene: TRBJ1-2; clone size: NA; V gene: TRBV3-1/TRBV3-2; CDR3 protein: CASSQDGGGHYGYTF; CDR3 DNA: TGTGCCAGCAGCCAAGATGGAGGGGGCCACTATGGCTACACCTTC
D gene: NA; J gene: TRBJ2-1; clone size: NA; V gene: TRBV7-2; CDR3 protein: CASSLTRLSYNEQFF; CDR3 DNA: TGTGCCAGCAGCTTAACGCGCCTCTCCTACAATGAGCAGTTCTTC
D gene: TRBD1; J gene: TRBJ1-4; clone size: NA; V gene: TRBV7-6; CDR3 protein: CASSFGTGAGNEKLFF; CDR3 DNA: TGTGCCAGCAGCTTCGGGACAGGGGCGGGTAATGAAAAACTGTTTTTT
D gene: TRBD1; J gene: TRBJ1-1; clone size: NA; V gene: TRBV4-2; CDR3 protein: CASSPDRGVGTEAFF; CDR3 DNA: TGTGCCAGCAGCCCCGACAGGGGTGTGGGCACTGAAGCTTTCTTT
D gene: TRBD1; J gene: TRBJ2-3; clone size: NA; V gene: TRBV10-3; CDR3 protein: CAISDPDRGQFTDTQYF; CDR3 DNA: TGTGCCATCAGTGACCCGGACAGGGGGCAGTTTACAGATACGCAGTATTTT
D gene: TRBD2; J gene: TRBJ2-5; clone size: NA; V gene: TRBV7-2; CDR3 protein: CASSLEGTGGGTQYF; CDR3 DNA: TGTGCCAGCAGCTTAGAAGGGACCGGCGGGGGGACCCAGTACTTC
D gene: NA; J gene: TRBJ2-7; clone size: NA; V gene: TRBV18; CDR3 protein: CASSPLPGDDEQYF; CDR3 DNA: TGTGCCAGCTCACCACTTCCAGGGGATGACGAGCAGTACTTC
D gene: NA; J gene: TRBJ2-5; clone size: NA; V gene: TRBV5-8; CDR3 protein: CASRHRETGHVETQYF; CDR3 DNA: TGTGCCAGCAGGCACCGGGAAACGGGCCATGTGGAGACCCAGTACTTC
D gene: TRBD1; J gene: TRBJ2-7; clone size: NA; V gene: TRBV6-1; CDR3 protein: CASSEVGTGGNEQYF; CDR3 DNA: TGTGCCAGCAGTGAAGTTGGGACAGGGGGGAACGAGCAGTACTTC
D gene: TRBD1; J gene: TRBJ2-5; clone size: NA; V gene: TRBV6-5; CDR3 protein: CASSYSQGAKTQYF; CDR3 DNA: TGTGCCAGCAGTTACAGTCAGGGGGCGAAGACCCAGTACTTC
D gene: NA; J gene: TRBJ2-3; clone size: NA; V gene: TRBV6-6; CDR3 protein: CASSPPVSADTQYF; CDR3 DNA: TGTGCCAGCAGTCCTCCTGTTAGCGCAGATACGCAGTATTTT
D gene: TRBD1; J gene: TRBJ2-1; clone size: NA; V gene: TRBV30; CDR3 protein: CAWSVETGVRNEQFF; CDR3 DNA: TGTGCCTGGAGTGTAGAGACAGGGGTGAGGAATGAGCAGTTCTTC
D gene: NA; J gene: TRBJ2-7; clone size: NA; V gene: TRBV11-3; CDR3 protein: CASSLLAGRFGNEQYF; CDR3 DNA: TGTGCCAGCAGCCTACTAGCCGGCAGGTTTGGAAACGAGCAGTACTTC
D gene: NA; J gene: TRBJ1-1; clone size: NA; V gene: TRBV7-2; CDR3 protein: CASSFARGNTEAFF; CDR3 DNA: TGTGCCAGCAGCTTTGCCAGGGGGAACACTGAAGCTTTCTTT
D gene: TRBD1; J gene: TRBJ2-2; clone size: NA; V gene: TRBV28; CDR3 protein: CASRKPGQGNTGELFF; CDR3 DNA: TGTGCCAGCAGAAAACCGGGACAGGGGAACACCGGGGAGCTGTTTTTT
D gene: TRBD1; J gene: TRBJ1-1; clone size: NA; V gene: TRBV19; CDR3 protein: CASKPGTGGNTEAFF; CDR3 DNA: TGTGCCAGTAAGCCCGGGACAGGTGGGAACACTGAAGCTTTCTTT
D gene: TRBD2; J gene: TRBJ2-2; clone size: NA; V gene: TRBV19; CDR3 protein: CASLPGLAVNTGELFF; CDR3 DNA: TGTGCCAGCCTTCCGGGACTAGCGGTTAACACCGGGGAGCTGTTTTTT
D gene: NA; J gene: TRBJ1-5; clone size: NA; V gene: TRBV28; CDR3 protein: CASSQSGGNQPQHF; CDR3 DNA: TGTGCCAGCAGTCAGTCAGGGGGCAATCAGCCCCAGCATTTT
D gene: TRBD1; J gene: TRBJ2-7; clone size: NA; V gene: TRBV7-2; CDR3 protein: CASTLDRGHEQYF; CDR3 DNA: TGTGCCAGCACCCTGGACAGGGGCCACGAGCAGTACTTC
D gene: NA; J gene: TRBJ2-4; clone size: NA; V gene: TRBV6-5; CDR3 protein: CASSGRDRMEYF; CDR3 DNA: TGTGCCAGCAGCGGGCGGGACAGAATGGAATACTTC
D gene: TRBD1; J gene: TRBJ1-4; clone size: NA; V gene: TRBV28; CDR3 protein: CASSLSGTGTNEKLFF; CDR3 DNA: TGTGCCAGCAGTCTCTCAGGGACAGGAACTAATGAAAAACTGTTTTTT
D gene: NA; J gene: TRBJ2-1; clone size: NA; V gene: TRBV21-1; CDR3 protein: CASSKGGRGQFF; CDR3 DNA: TGTGCCAGCAGCAAAGGGGGAAGGGGGCAGTTCTTC
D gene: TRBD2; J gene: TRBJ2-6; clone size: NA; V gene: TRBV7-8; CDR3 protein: CASSLVLAGASGANVLTF; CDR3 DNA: TGTGCCAGCAGCCTAGTACTAGCGGGTGCCTCTGGGGCCAACGTCCTGACTTTC
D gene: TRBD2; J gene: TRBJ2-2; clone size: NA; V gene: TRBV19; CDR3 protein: CASSTSRRGYTGELFF; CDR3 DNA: TGTGCCAGTAGTACCTCCCGGCGGGGGTACACCGGGGAGCTGTTTTTT
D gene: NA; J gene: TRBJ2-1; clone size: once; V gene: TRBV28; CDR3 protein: CASRTKTQTTSYNEQFF; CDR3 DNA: TGTGCCAGCAGGACAAAGACGCAGACAACCTCCTACAATGAGCAGTTCTTC
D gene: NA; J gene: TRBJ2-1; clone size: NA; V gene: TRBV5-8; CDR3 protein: CASSLSSLGNEQFF; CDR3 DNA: TGTGCCAGCAGCTTATCGTCGCTAGGCAATGAGCAGTTCTTC
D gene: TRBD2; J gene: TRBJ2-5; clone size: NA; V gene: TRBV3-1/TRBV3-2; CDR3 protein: CASSPEGSGRRGATQYF; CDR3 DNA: TGTGCCAGCAGCCCTGAGGGTAGCGGGAGGAGAGGCGCGACCCAGTACTTC
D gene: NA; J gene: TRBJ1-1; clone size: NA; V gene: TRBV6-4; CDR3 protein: CASSDFLMGGWETEAFF; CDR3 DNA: TGTGCCAGCAGTGACTTCCTCATGGGGGGTTGGGAAACTGAAGCTTTCTTT
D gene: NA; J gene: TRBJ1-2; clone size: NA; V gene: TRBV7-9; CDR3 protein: CASSPDTFYGYTF; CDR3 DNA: TGTGCCAGCAGCCCCGACACCTTCTATGGCTACACCTTC
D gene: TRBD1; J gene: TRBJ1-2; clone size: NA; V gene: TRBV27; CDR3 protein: CASSSLTGGLGGYTF; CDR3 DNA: TGTGCCAGCAGTTCTCTGACAGGGGGCTTGGGCGGCTACACCTTC
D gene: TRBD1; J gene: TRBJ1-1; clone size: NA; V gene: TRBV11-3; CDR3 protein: CASSLPLDRDGGPEAFF; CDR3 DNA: TGTGCCAGCAGCTTACCCCTTGACAGGGATGGAGGACCTGAAGCTTTCTTT
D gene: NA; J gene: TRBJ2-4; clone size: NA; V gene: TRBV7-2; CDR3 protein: CASSLNELASNIQYF; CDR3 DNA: TGTGCCAGCAGCTTAAACGAGCTAGCGTCAAACATTCAGTACTTC
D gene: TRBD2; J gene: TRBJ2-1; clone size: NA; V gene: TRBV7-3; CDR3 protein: CASSLRLPGGKHNEQFF; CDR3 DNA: TGTGCCAGCAGCTTAAGGCTGCCCGGGGGGAAACACAATGAGCAGTTCTTC
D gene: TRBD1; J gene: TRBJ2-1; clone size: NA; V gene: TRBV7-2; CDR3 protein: CASSPWTGEINEQFF; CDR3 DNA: TGTGCCAGCAGCCCCTGGACAGGGGAGATTAATGAGCAGTTCTTC
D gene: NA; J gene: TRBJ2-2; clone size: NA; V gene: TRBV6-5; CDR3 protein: CASTQPRGGAGELFF; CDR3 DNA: TGTGCCAGCACCCAACCCCGCGGGGGCGCCGGGGAGCTGTTTTTT
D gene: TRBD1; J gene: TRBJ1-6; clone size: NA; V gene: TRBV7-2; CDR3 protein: CASSLAGQGNSPLHF; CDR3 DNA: TGTGCCAGCAGCTTAGCCGGACAGGGGAATTCACCCCTCCACTTT